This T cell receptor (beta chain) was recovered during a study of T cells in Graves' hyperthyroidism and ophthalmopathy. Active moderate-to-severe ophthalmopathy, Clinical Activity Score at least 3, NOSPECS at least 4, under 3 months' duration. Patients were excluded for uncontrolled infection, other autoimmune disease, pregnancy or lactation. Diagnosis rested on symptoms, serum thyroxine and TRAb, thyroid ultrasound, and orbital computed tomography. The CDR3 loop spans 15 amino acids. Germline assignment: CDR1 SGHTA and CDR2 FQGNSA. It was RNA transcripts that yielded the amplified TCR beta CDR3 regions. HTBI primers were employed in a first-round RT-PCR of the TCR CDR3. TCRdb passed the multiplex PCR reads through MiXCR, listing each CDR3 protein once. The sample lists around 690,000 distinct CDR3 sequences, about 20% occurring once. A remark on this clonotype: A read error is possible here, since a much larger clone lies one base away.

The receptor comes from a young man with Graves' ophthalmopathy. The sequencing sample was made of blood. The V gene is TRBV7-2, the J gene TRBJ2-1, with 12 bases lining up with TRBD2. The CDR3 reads CANSPTSGRYNEQFF. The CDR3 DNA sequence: TGTGCCAACAGCCCGACTAGCGGGAGATACAATGAGCAGTTCTTC.